This T cell receptor (beta chain) was recovered during a study of regulatory and conventional T cells in RAG deficiency. On this clone: Its specificity is unknown.

This table comes from immunoSEQ multiplex PCR, and its TCRdb copy is limited to in-frame clones, with some not included. The sample lists 9,500 to 15,000 clones; less than 95% were seen once. There are 15 residues in the CDR3. Germline V lookup: CDR1 MNHEY, CDR2 SVGAGI. Trimming cost V 2 bases and J 7 bases, with 12 bases left between them. The sorted regulatory T cells were CD4+, CD25-high and CD127-low, with genomic DNA sequenced. Regarding the study as a whole: Shannon entropy was markedly lower and Simpson indices higher in RAG-deficient patients than control T-cell subsets. Omenn patients showed >90% Treg-Tconv overlap and shorter CDR3 lengths.

The sample was also reused in another study, on regulatory T cells. From that report: The PCR used 52 TRBV and 13 TRBJ primers. Patient repertoires had restricted TRB V-J pairs and skewed V and J usage, most in Tregs.

The chain joins TRBV6-5 to TRBJ1-6; tentatively, D is TRBD1 (6 bases). This clonotype originated in a human donor in good health. The specimen was CD127- CD25+ CD4+ Tregs sorted from blood. The CDR3 spells CASSYQGTRNSPLHF. CDR3 bases: TGTGCCAGCAGTTACCAGGGGACTAGGAATTCACCCCTCCACTTT.